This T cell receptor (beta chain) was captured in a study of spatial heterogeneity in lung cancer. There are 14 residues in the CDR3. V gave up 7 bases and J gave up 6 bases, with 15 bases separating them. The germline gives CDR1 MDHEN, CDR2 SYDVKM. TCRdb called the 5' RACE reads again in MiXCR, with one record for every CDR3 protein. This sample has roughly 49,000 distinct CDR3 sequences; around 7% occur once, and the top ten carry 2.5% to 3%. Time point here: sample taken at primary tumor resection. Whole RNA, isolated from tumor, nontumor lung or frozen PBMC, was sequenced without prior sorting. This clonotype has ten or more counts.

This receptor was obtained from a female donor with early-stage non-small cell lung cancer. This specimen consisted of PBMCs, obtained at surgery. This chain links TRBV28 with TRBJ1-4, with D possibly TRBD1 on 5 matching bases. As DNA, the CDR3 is TGTGCCAGCATTCGGGGGGACCCGGATGAAAAACTGTTTTTT. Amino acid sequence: CASIRGDPDEKLFF.